A selection of T cell receptor beta chains follows, all from one sample in a study of technical replicates of blood from a few donors. Sequencing was performed with immunoSEQ multiplex PCR; in TCRdb, only in-frame clones are kept and a portion is missing. In the table there are 7,500 to 8,500 clones, 90% of which are singletons. Sequencing was done on a sample of PBMCs. The receptors shown here come from a human donor in good health. CDR3s include the opening cysteine and the closing phenylalanine or tryptophan. The D gene is left open where the match is weak. Clone size is not always given. Where it is, it says once, few, many or a class for expanded clones.

cdr3_aa | cdr3_nt | clone_size | d_call | j_call | v_call
CASSKGGGRNSNQPQHF | TGTGCCAGCAGCAAAGGGGGCGGACGGAATAGCAATCAGCCCCAGCATTTT | few | . | TRBJ1-5 | TRBV21-1
CSVNRQGTGNTIYF | TGCAGCGTAAATAGACAGGGGACTGGAAACACCATATATTTT | . | TRBD1 | TRBJ1-3 | TRBV29-1
CASSWGGSETQYF | TGTGCCAGTAGTTGGGGGGGGTCGGAGACCCAGTACTTC | . | TRBD2 | TRBJ2-5 | TRBV19
CASSPGVGGYEQYF | TGTGCCAGCTCACCCGGTGTCGGCGGGTACGAGCAGTACTTC | . | . | TRBJ2-7 | TRBV18
CASSGTGTGGFTIYF | TGTGCCAGCAGTGGAACCGGGACAGGGGGATTCACCATATATTTT | . | TRBD1 | TRBJ1-3 | TRBV6-6
CASSHLAGGAYEQYF | TGCGCCAGCAGCCATCTAGCGGGAGGAGCCTACGAGCAGTACTTC | . | TRBD2 | TRBJ2-7 | TRBV4-1
CASSMESTDTQYF | TGTGCCAGTAGTATGGAGAGCACAGATACGCAGTATTTT | . | . | TRBJ2-3 | TRBV19
CASSLRGGRGSYEQYF | TGTGCCAGCAGCCTCCGCGGGGGGAGAGGCTCCTACGAGCAGTACTTC | . | TRBD2 | TRBJ2-7 | TRBV2
CASSWNSGYNEQFF | TGTGCCAGCAGTTGGAATAGCGGTTACAATGAGCAGTTCTTC | few | . | TRBJ2-1 | TRBV28
CASSVQGAASVVEQYF | TGTGCCAGCAGCGTACAAGGGGCCGCTTCAGTCGTCGAGCAGTACTTC | . | . | TRBJ2-7 | TRBV9
CASSLAGSQETQYF | TGCGCCAGCAGCTTGGCAGGGTCCCAAGAGACCCAGTACTTC | once | . | TRBJ2-5 | TRBV5-1
CASSPDSGRPPKQYF | TGTGCCAGTAGTCCCGATAGCGGGAGGCCCCCGAAGCAGTACTTC | . | TRBD2 | TRBJ2-7 | TRBV19
CASSERQGFQPQHF | TGCGCCAGCAGTGAGAGGCAGGGCTTTCAGCCCCAGCATTTT | . | . | TRBJ1-5 | TRBV10-2
CASSLDLAPLHRETQYF | TGTGCCAGCAGCTTAGATCTGGCACCCCTCCACAGGGAGACCCAGTACTTC | . | . | TRBJ2-5 | TRBV11-2
CARMPGGSGYEQYF | TGTGCCAGAATGCCGGGGGGCTCGGGGTACGAGCAGTACTTC | . | . | TRBJ2-7 | TRBV11-3
CASSQGLAGANEQFF | TGCGCCAGCAGCCAAGGACTAGCGGGAGCGAATGAGCAGTTCTTC | . | TRBD2 | TRBJ2-1 | TRBV4-1
CASSRDGGAGANVLTF | TGTGCCAGCAGCCGAGACGGGGGGGCTGGGGCCAACGTCCTGACTTTC | . | TRBD2 | TRBJ2-6 | TRBV5-4
CASSQSGTTNEQFF | TGTGCCAGCAGCCAGTCCGGGACTACCAATGAGCAGTTCTTC | once | TRBD2 | TRBJ2-1 | TRBV7-9
CASTQDRGNQPQHF | TGTGCCAGTACCCAGGACAGGGGAAATCAGCCCCAGCATTTT | . | TRBD1 | TRBJ1-5 | TRBV19
CASRPRLSDSYEQYF | TGTGCCAGCAGACCCCGACTATCCGACTCCTACGAGCAGTACTTC | . | . | TRBJ2-7 | TRBV4-2
CSATAGTSGINEQFF | TGCAGCGCTACCGCCGGGACTAGCGGGATCAATGAGCAGTTCTTC | . | TRBD2 | TRBJ2-1 | TRBV29-1
CASSTTGEGSYEQYF | TGTGCCAGCAGTACGACAGGGGAGGGCTCCTACGAGCAGTACTTC | . | . | TRBJ2-7 | TRBV28
CASSLSQVRGTEAFF | TGCGCCAGCAGCTTGTCCCAGGTTAGGGGCACTGAAGCTTTCTTT | . | . | TRBJ1-1 | TRBV5-1
CAISESGDRGRGGYTF | TGTGCCATCAGTGAGTCCGGAGACAGGGGGCGAGGTGGCTACACCTTC | . | TRBD1 | TRBJ1-2 | TRBV10-3
CASSLMSSGSTDTQYF | TGTGCCAGCAGCTTGATGTCTAGCGGCAGCACAGATACGCAGTATTTT | . | TRBD2 | TRBJ2-3 | TRBV5-4
CASRSTGDTEAFF | TGTGCCAGCAGATCCACAGGCGACACTGAAGCTTTCTTT | . | . | TRBJ1-1 | TRBV6-1
CASKAGGNTGELFF | TGTGCCAGCAAAGCAGGGGGCAACACCGGGGAGCTGTTTTTT | . | TRBD1 | TRBJ2-2 | TRBV2
CASSDGRYEQYF | TGTGCCAGCAGTGATGGTAGATACGAGCAGTACTTC | . | . | TRBJ2-7 | TRBV2
CASSGDRRGGWSEKLFF | TGTGCCAGCAGCGGCGACCGCAGGGGTGGGTGGTCTGAAAAACTGTTTTTT | . | . | TRBJ1-4 | TRBV27
CASSLASSPGQGNTIYF | TGTGCCAGCAGCTTAGCATCCTCCCCGGGACAGGGAAACACCATATATTTT | . | TRBD1 | TRBJ1-3 | TRBV7-8
CASSPGTGNTGELFF | TGCGCCAGCAGCCCGGGGACAGGGAACACCGGGGAGCTGTTTTTT | . | TRBD1 | TRBJ2-2 | TRBV5-1
CASRRQGANEQFF | TGCGCCAGCCGACGACAGGGGGCGAATGAGCAGTTCTTC | . | TRBD1 | TRBJ2-1 | TRBV10-2
CASSFWTAIKNEQFF | TGTGCCAGCAGCTTCTGGACAGCGATAAAGAATGAGCAGTTCTTC | . | . | TRBJ2-1 | TRBV5-6
CASSPRDRGITEAFF | TGTGCCAGCAGCCCGAGGGACAGGGGGATCACTGAAGCTTTCTTT | . | TRBD1 | TRBJ1-1 | TRBV7-2
CASSEDSSQWWSYNEQFF | TGTGCCAGCAGTGAAGATTCCAGTCAGTGGTGGTCCTACAATGAGCAGTTCTTC | once | . | TRBJ2-1 | TRBV6-1
CASSLGTSGYNEQFF | TGTGCCAGCAGCTTGGGGACTAGCGGCTACAATGAGCAGTTCTTC | . | TRBD2 | TRBJ2-1 | TRBV11-2
CASSSLQGNTEAFF | TGTGCCAGCAGCTCCCTCCAGGGTAACACTGAAGCTTTCTTT | . | . | TRBJ1-1 | TRBV28
CASSLGRGLRETQYF | TGCGCCAGCAGCTTGGGCAGGGGGCTCCGGGAGACCCAGTACTTC | . | TRBD1 | TRBJ2-5 | TRBV5-1
CASSQGGQGTSGMYNEQYF | TGCGCCAGCAGCCAAGGTGGACAGGGGACTAGCGGGATGTATAACGAGCAGTACTTC | . | TRBD2 | TRBJ2-7 | TRBV4-1
CASSREMNTEAFF | TGTGCCAGCAGTCGAGAAATGAACACTGAAGCTTTCTTT | . | . | TRBJ1-1 | TRBV25-1
CAWSDTGTFYGYTF | TGTGCCTGGAGTGACACAGGGACCTTTTATGGCTACACCTTC | once | . | TRBJ1-2 | TRBV30
CASSLQGAPGANVLTF | TGCGCCAGCAGCTTGCAGGGGGCGCCTGGGGCCAACGTCCTGACTTTC | . | TRBD1 | TRBJ2-6 | TRBV5-1
CASSLVPGTGDSYTEAFF | TGCGCCAGCAGCTTGGTGCCCGGGACAGGGGATTCGTACACTGAAGCTTTCTTT | . | TRBD1 | TRBJ1-1 | TRBV5-1
CASSQWGLNTGELFF | TGTGCCAGCAGTCAATGGGGGCTTAACACCGGGGAGCTGTTTTTT | . | . | TRBJ2-2 | TRBV2